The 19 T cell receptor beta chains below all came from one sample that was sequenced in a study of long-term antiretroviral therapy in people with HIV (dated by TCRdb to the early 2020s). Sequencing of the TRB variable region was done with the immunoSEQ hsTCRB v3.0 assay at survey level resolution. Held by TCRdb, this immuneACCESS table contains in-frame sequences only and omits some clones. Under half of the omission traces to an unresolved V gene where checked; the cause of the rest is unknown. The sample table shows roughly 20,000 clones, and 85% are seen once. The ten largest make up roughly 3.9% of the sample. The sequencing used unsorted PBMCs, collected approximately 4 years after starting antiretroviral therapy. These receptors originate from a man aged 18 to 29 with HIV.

The CDR3 here is CASSPQTGANVLTF. CDR3 sequence (DNA): TGTGCCAGCTCACCACAGACTGGGGCCAACGTCCTGACTTTC. J is TRBJ2-6 and V is TRBV18; no clear D gene. The length of the CDR3 is 14 residues. Germline values: CDR1 KGHSH, CDR2 LQKENI. The ends were cut back, 1 base at V and 2 bases at J, with 3 bases in the middle.

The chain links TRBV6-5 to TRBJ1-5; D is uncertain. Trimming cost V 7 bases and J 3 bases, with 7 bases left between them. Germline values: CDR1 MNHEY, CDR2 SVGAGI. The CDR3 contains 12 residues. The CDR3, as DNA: TGTGCCAGCATGGCGCCCAATCAGCCCCAGCATTTT. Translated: CASMAPNQPQHF.

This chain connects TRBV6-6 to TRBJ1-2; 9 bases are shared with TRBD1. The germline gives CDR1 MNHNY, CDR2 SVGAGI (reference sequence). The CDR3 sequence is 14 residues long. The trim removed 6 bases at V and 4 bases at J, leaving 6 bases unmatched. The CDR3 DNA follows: TGTGCCAGCAGCGGGGACAGGGAGGTCTATGGCTACACCTTC. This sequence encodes CASSGDREVYGYTF.

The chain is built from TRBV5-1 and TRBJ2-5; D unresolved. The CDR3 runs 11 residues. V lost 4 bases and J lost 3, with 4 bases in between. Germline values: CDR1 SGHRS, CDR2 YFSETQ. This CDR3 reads CASSIEETQYF. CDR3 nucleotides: TGCGCCAGCAGCATCGAAGAGACCCAGTACTTC.

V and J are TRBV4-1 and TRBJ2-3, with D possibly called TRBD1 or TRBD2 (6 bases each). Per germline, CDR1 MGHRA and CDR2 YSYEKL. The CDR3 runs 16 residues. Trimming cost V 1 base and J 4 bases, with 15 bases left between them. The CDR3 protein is CASSQARGSGADTQYF. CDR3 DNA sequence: TGCGCCAGCAGCCAAGCGCGGGGCTCAGGGGCAGATACGCAGTATTTT.

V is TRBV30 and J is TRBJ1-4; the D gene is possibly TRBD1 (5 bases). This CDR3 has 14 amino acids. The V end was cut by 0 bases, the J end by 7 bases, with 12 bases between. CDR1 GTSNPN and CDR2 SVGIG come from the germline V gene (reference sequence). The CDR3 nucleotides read TGTGCCTGGAGTGTCTCCGGGGCTCCTGAAAAACTGTTTTTT. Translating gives CAWSVSGAPEKLFF. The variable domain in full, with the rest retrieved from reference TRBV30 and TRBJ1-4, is SQTIHQWPATLVQPVGSPLSLECTVEGTSNPNLYWYRQAAGRGLQLLFYSVGIGQISSEVPQNLSASRPQDRQFILSSKKLLLSDSGFYLCAWSVSGAPEKLFFGSGTQLSVL.

CDR3 nucleotides: TGTGCCAGCAGCCAGGGGGTGTCCTACAATGAGCAGTTCTTC. Translating gives CASSQGVSYNEQFF. The rearrangement uses TRBV14 and TRBJ2-1; D is tentatively TRBD1 or TRBD2 (5 bases each). The V gene lost 3 bases and the J gene lost 1 base, with 7 bases spanning the gap. Germline CDR1 reads SGHDN; CDR2 reads FVKESK. The CDR3 contains 14 residues.

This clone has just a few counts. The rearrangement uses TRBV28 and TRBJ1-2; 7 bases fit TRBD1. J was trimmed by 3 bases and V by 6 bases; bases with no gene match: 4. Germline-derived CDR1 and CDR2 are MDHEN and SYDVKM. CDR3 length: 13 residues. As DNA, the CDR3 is TGTGCCAGCAGCAAACAGGGGTACTATGGCTACACCTTC. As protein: CASSKQGYYGYTF.

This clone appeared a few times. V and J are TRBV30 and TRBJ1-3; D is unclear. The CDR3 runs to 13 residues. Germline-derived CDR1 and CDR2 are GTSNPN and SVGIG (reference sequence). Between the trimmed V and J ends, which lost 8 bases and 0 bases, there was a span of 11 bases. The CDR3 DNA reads TGTGCCGCGCCCGGTTCCTCTGGAAACACCATATATTTT. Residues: CAAPGSSGNTIYF.

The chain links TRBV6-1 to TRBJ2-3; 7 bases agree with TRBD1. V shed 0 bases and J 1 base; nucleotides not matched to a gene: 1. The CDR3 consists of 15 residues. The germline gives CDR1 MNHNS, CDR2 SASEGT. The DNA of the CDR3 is TGTGCCAGCAGTGAAGCGCAGGGGGGCACAGATACGCAGTATTTT. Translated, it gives CASSEAQGGTDTQYF.

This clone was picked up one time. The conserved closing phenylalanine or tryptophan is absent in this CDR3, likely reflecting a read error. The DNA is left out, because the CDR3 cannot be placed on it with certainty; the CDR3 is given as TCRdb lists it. CDR3 region: CACQLSPGTGRGTA. This rearrangement joins TRBV6-1 to TRBJ2-7; the DNA was not used to check the table's D call, TRBD1. Germline V CDR1 and CDR2: MNHNS, SASEGT. The length of the CDR3 is 14 amino acids, counting both ends.

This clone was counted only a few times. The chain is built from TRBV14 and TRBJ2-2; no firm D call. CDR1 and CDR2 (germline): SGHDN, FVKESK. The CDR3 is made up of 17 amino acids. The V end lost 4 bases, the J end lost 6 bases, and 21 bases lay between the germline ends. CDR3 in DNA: TGTGCCAGCAGCCCTCTCCTCGAGCTTGGGGAAGCCGGGGAGCTGTTTTTT. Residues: CASSPLLELGEAGELFF.

CDR3 region: CASSPGPPVIPQHF. DNA for the CDR3: TGTGCCAGCAGCCCCGGGCCCCCGGTTATACCCCAGCATTTT. J is TRBJ1-5 and V is TRBV2; D unclear. Trimming stripped 6 bases from V and 10 bases from J, with 19 bases between. The CDR3 runs to 14 residues. Germline values: CDR1 SNHLY, CDR2 FYNNEI.

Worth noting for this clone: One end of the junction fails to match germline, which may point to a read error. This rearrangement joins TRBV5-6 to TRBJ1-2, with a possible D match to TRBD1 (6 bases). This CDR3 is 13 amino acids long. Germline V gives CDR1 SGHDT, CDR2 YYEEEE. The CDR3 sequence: CASRLDSTYGYTF. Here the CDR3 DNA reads TGTGCCAGCAGGTTGGACAGTACCTATGGCTACACCTTC.

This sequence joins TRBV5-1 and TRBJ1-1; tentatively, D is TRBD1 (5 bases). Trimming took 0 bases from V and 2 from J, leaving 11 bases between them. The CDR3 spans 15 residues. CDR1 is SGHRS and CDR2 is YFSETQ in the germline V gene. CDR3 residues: CASSLVGQSNTEAFF. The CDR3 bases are TGCGCCAGCAGCTTGGTCGGACAATCCAACACTGAAGCTTTCTTT.

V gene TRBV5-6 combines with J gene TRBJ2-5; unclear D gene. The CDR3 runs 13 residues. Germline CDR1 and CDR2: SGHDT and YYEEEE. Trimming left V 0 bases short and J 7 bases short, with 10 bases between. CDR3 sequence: CASSLGGKLTQYF. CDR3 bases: TGTGCCAGCAGCTTGGGTGGGAAATTGACCCAGTACTTC.

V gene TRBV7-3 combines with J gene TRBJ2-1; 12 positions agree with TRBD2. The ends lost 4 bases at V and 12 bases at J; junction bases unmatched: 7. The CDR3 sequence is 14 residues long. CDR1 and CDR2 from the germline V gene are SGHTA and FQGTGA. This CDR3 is CASSYKTSGGPQFF. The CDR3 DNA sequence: TGTGCCAGCAGCTACAAGACTAGCGGGGGACCGCAGTTCTTC. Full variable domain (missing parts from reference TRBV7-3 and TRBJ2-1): GAGVSQTPSNKVTEKGKYVELRCDPISGHTALYWYRQSLGQGPEFLIYFQGTGAADDSGLPNDRFFAVRPEGSVSTLKIQRTERGDSAVYLCASSYKTSGGPQFFGPGTRLTVL.

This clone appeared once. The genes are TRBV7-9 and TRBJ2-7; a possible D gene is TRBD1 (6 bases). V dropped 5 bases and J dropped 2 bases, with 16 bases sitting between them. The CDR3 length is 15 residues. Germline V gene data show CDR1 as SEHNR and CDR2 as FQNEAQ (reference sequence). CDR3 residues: CASSHTGHQTYEQYF. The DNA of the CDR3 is TGTGCCAGCAGCCATACGGGACACCAAACCTACGAGCAGTACTTC.

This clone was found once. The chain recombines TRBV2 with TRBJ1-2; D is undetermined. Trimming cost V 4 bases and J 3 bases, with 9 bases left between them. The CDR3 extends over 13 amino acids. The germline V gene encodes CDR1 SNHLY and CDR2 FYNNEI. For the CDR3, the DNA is TGTGCCAGCAGTGTCGCTGCTGACTATGGCTACACCTTC. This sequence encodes CASSVAADYGYTF.